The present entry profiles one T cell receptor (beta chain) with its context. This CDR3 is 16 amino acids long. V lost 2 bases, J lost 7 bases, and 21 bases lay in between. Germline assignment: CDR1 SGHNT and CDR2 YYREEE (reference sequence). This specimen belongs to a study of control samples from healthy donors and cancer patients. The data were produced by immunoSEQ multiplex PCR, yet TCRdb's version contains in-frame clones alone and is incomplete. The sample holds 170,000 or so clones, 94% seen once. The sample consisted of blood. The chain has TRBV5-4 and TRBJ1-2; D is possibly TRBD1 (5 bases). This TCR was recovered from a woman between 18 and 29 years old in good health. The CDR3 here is CASSFGFDSPFSGYTF. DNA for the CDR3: TGTGCCAGCAGCTTTGGATTTGACAGTCCTTTCTCTGGCTACACCTTC.